This TCR beta chain emerged from a study of shared clonotypes between healthy human individuals. General study findings and limits: All-four-donor shared clonotypes had higher generation probabilities than non-shared clonotypes did. Larger estimated richness was generally recorded for naive subsets relative to memory subsets.

This clone was observed a few times. Its antigen remains unidentified. An assay was performed, and its level was deep. This table comes from immunoSEQ multiplex PCR, and its TCRdb copy is limited to in-frame clones, with some not included. The table has some 2.1 million clones, 90% to 95% seen once. Division of CD4+ cells produced a CD45RA+ naive subset and a CD45RA-negative memory subset. This clonotype originated in a man between 18 and 35 years old in good health. The sample comprised naive CD4+ T cells sorted from blood. Subset defined: CD45RA+ positively selected.

The CDR3 is CASRNNNYGYTF. For the CDR3, the DNA is TGTGCCAGCAGGAACAACAACTATGGCTACACCTTC. This sequence joins TRBV2 and TRBJ1-2; D not resolved. V lost 6 bases, J lost 2 bases, and 7 bases lay in between. The CDR3 is made up of 12 amino acids. Germline V lookup: CDR1 SNHLY, CDR2 FYNNEI.